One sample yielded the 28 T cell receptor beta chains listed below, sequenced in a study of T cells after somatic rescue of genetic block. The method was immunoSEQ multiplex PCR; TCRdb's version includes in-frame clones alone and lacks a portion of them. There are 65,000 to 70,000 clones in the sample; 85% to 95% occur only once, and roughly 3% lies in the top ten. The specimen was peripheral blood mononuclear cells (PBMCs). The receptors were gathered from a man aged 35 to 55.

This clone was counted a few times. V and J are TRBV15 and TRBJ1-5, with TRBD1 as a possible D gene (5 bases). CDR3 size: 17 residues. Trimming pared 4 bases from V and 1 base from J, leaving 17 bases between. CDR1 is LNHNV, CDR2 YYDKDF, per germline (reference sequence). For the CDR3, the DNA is TGTGCCACCAGCAAACTTGATCGGCGGGGGAGCAATCAGCCCCAGCATTTT. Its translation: CATSKLDRRGSNQPQHF.

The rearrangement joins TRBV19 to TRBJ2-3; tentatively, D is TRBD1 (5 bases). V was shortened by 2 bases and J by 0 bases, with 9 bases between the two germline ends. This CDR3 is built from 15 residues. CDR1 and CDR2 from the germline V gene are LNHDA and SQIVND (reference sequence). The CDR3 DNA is TGTGCCAGTAGTATAACAGGTACTAGCACAGATACGCAGTATTTT. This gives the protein CASSITGTSTDTQYF.

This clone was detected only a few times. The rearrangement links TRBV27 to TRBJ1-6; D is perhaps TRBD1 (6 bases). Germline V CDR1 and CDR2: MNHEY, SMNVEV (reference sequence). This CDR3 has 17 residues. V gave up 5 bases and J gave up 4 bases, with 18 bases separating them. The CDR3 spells CASSKKDSSLYNSPLHF. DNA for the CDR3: TGTGCCAGCAGTAAAAAGGACAGTTCCTTATATAATTCACCCCTCCACTTT.

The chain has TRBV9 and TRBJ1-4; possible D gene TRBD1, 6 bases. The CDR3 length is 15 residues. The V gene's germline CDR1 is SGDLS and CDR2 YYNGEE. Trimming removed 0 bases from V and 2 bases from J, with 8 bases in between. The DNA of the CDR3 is TGTGCCAGCAGCGTAGAAGGACAGACTAATGAAAAACTGTTTTTT. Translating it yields CASSVEGQTNEKLFF.

This CDR3 reads CASSLVQETQYF. The CDR3 DNA is TGTGCCAGCAGCTTAGTCCAAGAGACCCAGTACTTC. The rearrangement joins TRBV7-9 to TRBJ2-5; D is undetermined. The V end lost 1 base, the J end lost 1 base, and 1 base lay between the germline ends. This CDR3 is 12 amino acids long. Germline V lookup: CDR1 SEHNR, CDR2 FQNEAQ (reference sequence).

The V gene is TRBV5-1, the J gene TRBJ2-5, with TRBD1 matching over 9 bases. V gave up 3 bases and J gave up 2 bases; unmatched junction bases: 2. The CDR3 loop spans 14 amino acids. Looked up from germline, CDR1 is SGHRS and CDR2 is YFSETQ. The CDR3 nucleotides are TGCGCCAGCAGCTGGGGGACAGGGCAAGAGACCCAGTACTTC. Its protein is CASSWGTGQETQYF.

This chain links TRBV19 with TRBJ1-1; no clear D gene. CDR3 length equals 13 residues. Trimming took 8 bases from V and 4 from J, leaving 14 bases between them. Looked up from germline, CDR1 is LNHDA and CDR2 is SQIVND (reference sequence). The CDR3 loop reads CASQMVMGTEAFF. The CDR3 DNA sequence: TGTGCCAGTCAAATGGTGATGGGCACTGAAGCTTTCTTT.

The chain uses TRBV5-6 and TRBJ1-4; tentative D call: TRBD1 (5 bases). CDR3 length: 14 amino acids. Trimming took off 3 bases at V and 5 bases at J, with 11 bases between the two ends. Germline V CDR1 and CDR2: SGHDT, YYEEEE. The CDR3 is CASSSPRANEKLFF. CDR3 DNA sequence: TGTGCCAGCAGCTCACCCAGGGCGAATGAAAAACTGTTTTTT.

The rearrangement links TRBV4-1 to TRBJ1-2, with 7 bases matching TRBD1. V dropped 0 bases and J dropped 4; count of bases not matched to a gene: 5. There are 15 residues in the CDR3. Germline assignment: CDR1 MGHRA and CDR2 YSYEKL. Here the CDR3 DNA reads TGCGCCAGCAGCCAAGAGGGAAACAGGGGCTATGGCTACACCTTC. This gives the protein CASSQEGNRGYGYTF.

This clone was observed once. CDR3 in DNA: TGTGCCAGCCAGAGGACAGGGCGATTAAGCATTCAGTACTTC. Protein: CASQRTGRLSIQYF. The J gene is TRBJ2-4, the V gene TRBV6-5; TRBD1 aligns across 8 bases. V dropped 8 bases and J dropped 9; count of bases not matched to a gene: 12. The CDR3 extends over 14 amino acids. The germline V gene has CDR1 MNHEY and CDR2 SVGAGI.

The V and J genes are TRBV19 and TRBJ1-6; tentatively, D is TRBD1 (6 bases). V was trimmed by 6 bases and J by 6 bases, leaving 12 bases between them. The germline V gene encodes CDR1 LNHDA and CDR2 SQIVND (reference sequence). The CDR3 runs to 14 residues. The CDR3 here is CASSLAGVNSPLHF. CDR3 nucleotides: TGTGCCAGTAGCTTAGCAGGGGTTAATTCACCCCTCCACTTT.

The CDR3 loop is CASSEPPGQGMGNTIYF. CDR3 DNA sequence: TGTGCCAGCAGTGAACCCCCGGGACAGGGGATGGGAAACACCATATATTTT. The genes are TRBV25-1 and TRBJ1-3, with TRBD1 matching over 10 bases. This CDR3 has 17 amino acids. The J segment lost 4 bases and the V segment lost 2 bases, leaving 8 bases of the junction unmatched. Per the germline V gene, CDR1 is MGHDK and CDR2 is SYGVNS.

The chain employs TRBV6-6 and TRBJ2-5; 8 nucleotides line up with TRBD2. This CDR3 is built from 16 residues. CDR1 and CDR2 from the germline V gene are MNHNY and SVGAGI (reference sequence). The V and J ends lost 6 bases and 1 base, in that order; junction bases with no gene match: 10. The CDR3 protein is CASSRGGSGGQETQYF. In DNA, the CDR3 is TGTGCCAGCAGCCGTGGGGGCAGCGGGGGCCAAGAGACCCAGTACTTC.

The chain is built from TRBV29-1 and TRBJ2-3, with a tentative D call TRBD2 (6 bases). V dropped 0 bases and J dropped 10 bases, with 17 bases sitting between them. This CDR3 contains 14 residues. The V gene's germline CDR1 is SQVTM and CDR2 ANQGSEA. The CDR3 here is CSVEDTGEGNAQYF. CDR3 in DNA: TGCAGCGTTGAAGATACGGGGGAAGGTAATGCGCAGTATTTT.

The CDR3 coding sequence is TGCGCCAGTTCTAGCGGGGACAATGAGCAGTTCTTC. This encodes CASSSGDNEQFF. This chain uses TRBV5-1 with TRBJ2-1; 9 positions agree with TRBD2. The germline CDR1 and CDR2 sequences are SGHRS and YFSETQ. The CDR3 consists of 12 residues. V trimming: 8 bases; J trimming: 5 bases; junction bases outside the gene matches: 2. Full variable domain (outside the CDR3, taken from reference TRBV5-1 and TRBJ2-1): KAGVTQTPRYLIKTRGQQVTLSCSPISGHRSVSWYQQTPGQGLQFLFEYFSETQRNKGNFPGRFSGRQFSNSRSEMNVSTLELGDSALYLCASSSGDNEQFFGPGTRLTVL.

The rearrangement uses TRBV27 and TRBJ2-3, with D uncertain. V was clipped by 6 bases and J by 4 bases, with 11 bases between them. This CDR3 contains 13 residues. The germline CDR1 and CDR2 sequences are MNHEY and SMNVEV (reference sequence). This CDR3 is CASSMTKADTQYF. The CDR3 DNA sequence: TGTGCCAGCAGCATGACGAAAGCAGATACGCAGTATTTT.

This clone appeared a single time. CDR3 sequence: CASSVDPAGTKETQYF. The CDR3 coding sequence is TGCGCCAGCAGTGTGGATCCGGCAGGGACGAAGGAGACCCAGTACTTC. V usage is TRBV10-2 and J usage is TRBJ2-5; either TRBD1 or TRBD2 may fit D (5 bases each). V lost 4 bases, J lost 5 bases, and 20 bases lay in between. Germline V gives CDR1 WSHSY, CDR2 SAAADI. The CDR3 contains 16 residues.

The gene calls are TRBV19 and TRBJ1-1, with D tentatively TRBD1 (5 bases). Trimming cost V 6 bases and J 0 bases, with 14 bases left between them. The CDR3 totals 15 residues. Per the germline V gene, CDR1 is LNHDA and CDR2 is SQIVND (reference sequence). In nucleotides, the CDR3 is TGTGCCAGTAGCCCAGGGTCGCTAATGAACACTGAAGCTTTCTTT. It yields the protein CASSPGSLMNTEAFF.

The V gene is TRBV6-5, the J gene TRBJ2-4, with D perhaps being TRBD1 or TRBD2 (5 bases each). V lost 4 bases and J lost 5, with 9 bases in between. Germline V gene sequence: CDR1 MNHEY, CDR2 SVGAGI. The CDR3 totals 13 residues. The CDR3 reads CASSSGAENIQYF. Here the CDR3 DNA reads TGTGCCAGCAGTTCCGGGGCTGAAAACATTCAGTACTTC.

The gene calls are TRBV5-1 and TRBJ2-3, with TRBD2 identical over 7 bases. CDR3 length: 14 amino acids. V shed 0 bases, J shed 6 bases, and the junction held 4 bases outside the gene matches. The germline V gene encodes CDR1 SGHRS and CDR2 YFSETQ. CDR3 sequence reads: CASSLVAGEDTQYF. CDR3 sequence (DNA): TGCGCCAGCAGCTTGGTGGCGGGAGAGGATACGCAGTATTTT.

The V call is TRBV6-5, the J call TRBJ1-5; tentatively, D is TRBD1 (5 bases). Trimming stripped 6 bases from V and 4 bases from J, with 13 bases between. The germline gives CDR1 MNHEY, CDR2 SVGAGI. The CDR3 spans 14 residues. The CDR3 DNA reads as TGTGCCAGCAGCCGGAGCAAGGGGAATCAGCCCCAGCATTTT. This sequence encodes CASSRSKGNQPQHF.

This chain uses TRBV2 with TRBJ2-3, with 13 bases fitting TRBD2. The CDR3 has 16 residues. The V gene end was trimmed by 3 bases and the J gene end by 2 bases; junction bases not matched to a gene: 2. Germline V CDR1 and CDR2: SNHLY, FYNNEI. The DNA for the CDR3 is TGTGCCAGCAGTGACGGACTAGCGGGAGCCACAGATACGCAGTATTTT. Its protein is CASSDGLAGATDTQYF.

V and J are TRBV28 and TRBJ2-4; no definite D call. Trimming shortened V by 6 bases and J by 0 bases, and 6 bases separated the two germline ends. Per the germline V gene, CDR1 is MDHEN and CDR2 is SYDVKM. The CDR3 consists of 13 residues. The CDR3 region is CASRLKAKNIQYF. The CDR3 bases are TGTGCCAGCAGGCTCAAAGCCAAAAACATTCAGTACTTC.

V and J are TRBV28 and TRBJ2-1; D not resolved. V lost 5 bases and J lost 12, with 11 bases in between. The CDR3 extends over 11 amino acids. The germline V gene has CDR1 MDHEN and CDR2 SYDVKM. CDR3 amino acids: CASSLRSAQFF. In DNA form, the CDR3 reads TGTGCCAGCAGTCTTAGGTCAGCGCAGTTCTTC.

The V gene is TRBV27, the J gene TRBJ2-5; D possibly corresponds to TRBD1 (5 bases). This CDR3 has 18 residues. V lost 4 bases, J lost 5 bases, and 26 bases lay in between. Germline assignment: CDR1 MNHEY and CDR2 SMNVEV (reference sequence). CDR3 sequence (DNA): TGTGCCAGCAGTTCTCTCCCGCAGGGCTGGAAGGGTTACGAGACCCAGTACTTC. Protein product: CASSSLPQGWKGYETQYF.

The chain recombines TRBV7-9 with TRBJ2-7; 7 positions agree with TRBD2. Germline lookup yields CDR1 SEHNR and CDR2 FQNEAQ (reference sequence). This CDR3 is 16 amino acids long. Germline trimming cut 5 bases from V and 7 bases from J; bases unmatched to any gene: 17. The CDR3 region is CASSPPVLGGTQEQYF. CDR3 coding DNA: TGTGCCAGCAGCCCCCCTGTTTTGGGAGGGACGCAAGAGCAGTACTTC.

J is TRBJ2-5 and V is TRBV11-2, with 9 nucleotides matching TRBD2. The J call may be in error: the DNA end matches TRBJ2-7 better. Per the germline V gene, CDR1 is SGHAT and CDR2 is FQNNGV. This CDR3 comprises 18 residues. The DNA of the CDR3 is TGTGCCAGCAGCTTAGACGGAATAGCGGGGGCCGGCGTTGCCGAGCAGTACTTC. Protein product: CASSLDGIAGAGVAEQYF.

Here the CDR3 reads CASSYSDRGYGYTF. In nucleotides, the CDR3 is TGTGCCAGCAGTTACTCGGACAGGGGGTATGGCTACACCTTC. The genes are TRBV6-5 and TRBJ1-2; 10 bases are a match to TRBD1. CDR3 length equals 14 residues. CDR1 and CDR2 from the germline V gene are MNHEY and SVGAGI. V lost 0 bases, J lost 5 bases, and 0 bases stayed unmatched.